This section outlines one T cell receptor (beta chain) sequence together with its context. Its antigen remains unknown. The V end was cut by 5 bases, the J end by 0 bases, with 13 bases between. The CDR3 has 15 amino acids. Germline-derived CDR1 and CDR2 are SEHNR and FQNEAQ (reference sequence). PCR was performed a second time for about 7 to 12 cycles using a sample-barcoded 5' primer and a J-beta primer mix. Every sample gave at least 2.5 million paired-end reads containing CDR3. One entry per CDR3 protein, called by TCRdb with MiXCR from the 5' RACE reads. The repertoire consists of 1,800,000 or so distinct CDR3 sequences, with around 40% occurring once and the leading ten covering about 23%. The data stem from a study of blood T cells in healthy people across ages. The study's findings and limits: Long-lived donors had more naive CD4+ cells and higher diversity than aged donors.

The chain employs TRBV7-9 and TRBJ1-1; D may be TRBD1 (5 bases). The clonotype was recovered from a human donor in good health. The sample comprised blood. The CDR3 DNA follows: TGTGCCAGCAGCGGGCCCTGGGGGATGAACACTGAAGCTTTCTTT. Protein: CASSGPWGMNTEAFF.